The 28 T cell receptor beta chains in this list originate from one sample, sequenced in a study of cytomegalovirus exposure and HLA in healthy donors. PCR used 60 Vbeta primers and 13 Jbeta primers. Only in-frame clones appear in the TCRdb table, and some are missing; sequencing was by immunoSEQ multiplex PCR. Found here are 45,000 or so clones; the top ten clones hold over 7%. Sequencing input: PBMCs. These receptors were taken from a male donor in good health and CMV-seronegative.

The chain couples TRBV4-1 to TRBJ1-1; D may be TRBD1 (6 bases). CDR3 length equals 12 residues. Germline CDR1 and CDR2: MGHRA and YSYEKL. Trimming took 5 bases from V and 8 from J, leaving 12 bases between them. The CDR3 DNA reads TGCGCCAGCAGCATCTTTGGACAGGAAGCTTTCTTT. This sequence encodes CASSIFGQEAFF.

CDR3 DNA sequence: TGTGCCAGCAGTCTGTTAGGGGTGAACGCGAACACCGGGGAGCTGTTTTTT. Translated: CASSLLGVNANTGELFF. The V and J genes are TRBV2 and TRBJ2-2, with TRBD1 as a possible D gene (5 bases). Trimming took off 5 bases at V and 0 bases at J, with 16 bases between the two ends. Germline CDR1 and CDR2: SNHLY and FYNNEI. This CDR3 contains 17 residues. Full variable domain (rest looked up from reference TRBV2 and TRBJ2-2): EPEVTQTPSHQVTQMGQEVILRCVPISNHLYFYWYRQILGQKVEFLVSFYNNEISEKSEIFDDQFSVERPDGSNFTLKIRSTKLEDSAMYFCASSLLGVNANTGELFFGEGSRLTVL.

The chain couples TRBV7-8 to TRBJ2-1; D is perhaps TRBD2 (5 bases). Trimming cost V 2 bases and J 12 bases, with 8 bases left between them. The germline V gene encodes CDR1 SGHVS and CDR2 FQNEAQ. This CDR3 has 11 amino acids. The DNA for the CDR3 is TGTGCCAGCAGCTTAAGACTAACGCAGTTCTTC. Protein: CASSLRLTQFF.

J is TRBJ1-5 and V is TRBV4-3; possible D gene TRBD1, 5 bases. Trimming cost V 0 bases and J 6 bases, with 12 bases left between them. CDR1 is LGHNA, CDR2 YSLEER, per germline. The CDR3 is 15 amino acids. The CDR3 sequence is CASSQDQGWGQPQHF. In nucleotides, the CDR3 is TGCGCCAGCAGCCAAGATCAGGGTTGGGGTCAGCCCCAGCATTTT.

The chain has TRBV2 and TRBJ2-7, with 7 bases lining up with TRBD2. Germline CDR1 SNHLY, CDR2 FYNNEI. This CDR3 comprises 12 residues. V lost 6 bases to trimming and J lost 7 bases; unmatched junction nucleotides: 6. CDR3 in DNA: TGTGCCAGCAGCGCCCTGGGGGGGGAGCAGTACTTC. It specifies CASSALGGEQYF.

This rearrangement joins TRBV27 to TRBJ1-1, with a tentative D call TRBD1 (6 bases). Deletions cut 4 bases from V and 1 base from J, with 16 bases between. The germline V gene encodes CDR1 MNHEY and CDR2 SMNVEV (reference sequence). The CDR3 totals 16 residues. CDR3 protein: CASSSLLQGTNTEAFF. The CDR3 DNA is TGTGCCAGCAGTTCCCTCCTACAGGGAACGAACACTGAAGCTTTCTTT.

J is TRBJ2-1 and V is TRBV4-2, with D maybe TRBD2 (6 bases). The V end was cut by 0 bases, the J end by 3 bases, with 9 bases between. The germline V gene encodes CDR1 LGHNA and CDR2 YNFKEQ. This CDR3 is built from 15 residues. The CDR3 nucleotides are TGTGCCAGCAGCCAAGATTGGGAGGACTACAATGAGCAGTTCTTC. It translates to CASSQDWEDYNEQFF.

V usage is TRBV29-1 and J usage is TRBJ1-1; D may be TRBD1 (5 bases). The ends were cut back, 6 bases at V and 8 bases at J, with 13 bases in the middle. Germline V gene lookup returns CDR1 SQVTM and CDR2 ANQGSEA. CDR3 size: 11 residues. The CDR3 region is CSVRYKGEAFF. For the CDR3, the DNA is TGCAGCGTCCGATATAAGGGGGAAGCTTTCTTT.

The J gene is TRBJ2-1, the V gene TRBV19; 14 bases fit TRBD2. CDR3 length: 16 residues. Per the germline V gene, CDR1 is LNHDA and CDR2 is SQIVND (reference sequence). J lost 3 bases, V lost 6 bases, and 4 bases had no gene match. CDR3 DNA sequence: TGTGCCAGTAGGAGACTAGCGGGAGGGGGCTACAATGAGCAGTTCTTC. Translating gives CASRRLAGGGYNEQFF. The variable domain in full, completed from reference TRBV19 and TRBJ2-1, reads DGGITQSPKYLFRKEGQNVTLSCEQNLNHDAMYWYRQDPGQGLRLIYYSQIVNDFQKGDIAEGYSVSREKKESFPLTVTSAQKNPTAFYLCASRRLAGGGYNEQFFGPGTRLTVL.

V usage is TRBV11-2 and J usage is TRBJ2-7; D gene unclear. Trimming stripped 5 bases from V and 2 bases from J, with 13 bases between. CDR3 length: 14 residues. Germline lookup yields CDR1 SGHAT and CDR2 FQNNGV. CDR3 amino acids: CASSPKPGPYEQYF. DNA of the CDR3: TGTGCCAGCAGCCCAAAGCCAGGTCCCTACGAGCAGTACTTC.

This sequence joins TRBV7-9 and TRBJ1-2, with TRBD1 matching over 8 bases. In germline, CDR1 is SEHNR, CDR2 FQNEAQ (reference sequence). With V trimmed by 5 bases and J by 4 bases, 9 bases remained unmatched. The CDR3 is 15 amino acids. The CDR3 reads CASSLGTGGIYGYTF. The CDR3 DNA is TGTGCCAGCAGCCTCGGGACAGGTGGGATCTATGGCTACACCTTC.

The gene calls are TRBV7-8 and TRBJ2-7, with D tentatively TRBD1 (6 bases). The V and J ends lost 5 bases and 0 bases respectively, with 14 bases between them. Germline assignment: CDR1 SGHVS and CDR2 FQNEAQ. This CDR3 region has 15 residues. The CDR3 nucleotides are TGTGCCAGCAGCGCAGGGGATTGGCTCTCCTACGAGCAGTACTTC. Amino acids: CASSAGDWLSYEQYF.

The V gene is TRBV6-5, the J gene TRBJ2-7; 9 bases are shared with TRBD2. V was clipped by 5 bases and J by 3 bases; unmatched bases: 8. CDR1 is MNHEY and CDR2 is SVGAGI in the germline V gene. This CDR3 is built from 15 residues. CDR3 sequence: CASSPGGGAGYEQYF. The CDR3 bases are TGTGCCAGCAGTCCCGGCGGGGGGGCAGGCTACGAGCAGTACTTC.

This rearrangement joins TRBV29-1 to TRBJ2-1; TRBD2 aligns across 10 bases. V lost 7 bases, J lost 3 bases, and 6 bases stayed unmatched. There are 14 residues in the CDR3. The germline V gene has CDR1 SQVTM and CDR2 ANQGSEA. The CDR3 DNA sequence: TGCAGCGGACAGCGGACTAGCGGCTACAATGAGCAGTTCTTC. It encodes CSGQRTSGYNEQFF.

The rearrangement links TRBV11-2 to TRBJ2-1, with 9 positions matching TRBD1. V shed 7 bases and J 4 bases; nucleotides not matched to a gene: 8. Germline CDR1 reads SGHAT; CDR2 reads FQNNGV. The CDR3 totals 15 residues. The CDR3 DNA reads as TGTGCCAGCACCCCGTTGGGACAGGGATACAATGAGCAGTTCTTC. As protein: CASTPLGQGYNEQFF.

The genes are TRBV6-5 and TRBJ2-4, with 10 bases identical to TRBD1. Unmatched junction bases numbered 5, after V lost 4 bases and J lost 2 bases. The CDR3 runs 16 residues. CDR1 and CDR2 from the germline V gene are MNHEY and SVGAGI. Written as DNA, the CDR3 is TGTGCCAGCAGTTCCTGGACAGGGGGAACCAAAAACATTCAGTACTTC. Amino acids: CASSSWTGGTKNIQYF.

The chain joins TRBV18 to TRBJ1-3; 7 nucleotides line up with TRBD1. V shed 1 base and J 4 bases; nucleotides not matched to a gene: 7. This CDR3 is built from 16 residues. The V gene's germline CDR1 is KGHSH and CDR2 LQKENI. The CDR3 DNA is TGTGCCAGCTCACCACAGGACAGGAGAGGAGGAAACACCATATATTTT. As protein: CASSPQDRRGGNTIYF.

The V and J genes are TRBV2 and TRBJ2-2; tentative D call: TRBD1 (5 bases). The CDR3 spans 13 residues. V lost 1 base and J 12 bases, leaving 12 bases between the germline ends. From germline, CDR1 is SNHLY and CDR2 FYNNEI. The CDR3 DNA reads TGTGCCAGCAGTGAAGAGGTGAAGGGGAAGCTGTTTTTT. This translates into CASSEEVKGKLFF.

The chain combines TRBV6-1 with TRBJ1-2, with D perhaps matching TRBD1 (6 bases). This CDR3 is built from 15 residues. Germline assignment: CDR1 MNHNS and CDR2 SASEGT. The V and J ends lost 6 bases and 0 bases respectively, with 14 bases between them. The CDR3 region has the DNA TGTGCCAGCAGGCCTCAGGGGATAGCTAACTATGGCTACACCTTC. Amino acid sequence: CASRPQGIANYGYTF.

The gene calls are TRBV6-5 and TRBJ1-4; maybe TRBD1 (5 bases). CDR3 length: 12 amino acids. V lost 6 bases, J lost 8 bases, and 10 bases lay in between. Germline CDR1 reads MNHEY; CDR2 reads SVGAGI. The CDR3 DNA is TGTGCCAGCAGCCAGGGTGAAGAAAAACTGTTTTTT. As protein: CASSQGEEKLFF.

The rearrangement uses TRBV6-5 and TRBJ2-1, with D unresolved. This CDR3 is 14 amino acids long. V shed 5 bases and J shed 0 bases, with 8 bases lying between them. Germline assignment: CDR1 MNHEY and CDR2 SVGAGI. This chain's CDR3 is CASSRLSSYNEQFF. CDR3 in DNA: TGTGCCAGCAGTCGACTGAGCTCCTACAATGAGCAGTTCTTC.

This sequence joins TRBV5-4 and TRBJ1-2; 7 bases map to TRBD1. V lost 4 bases, J lost 4 bases, and 4 bases stayed unmatched. This CDR3 contains 13 residues. Germline V CDR1 and CDR2: SGHNT, YYREEE (reference sequence). This CDR3 reads CASSADRLYGYTF. CDR3 in DNA: TGTGCCAGCAGCGCGGACAGGCTCTATGGCTACACCTTC.

The chain combines TRBV15 with TRBJ2-4; D is unclear. V gave up 3 bases and J gave up 3 bases, with 18 bases separating them. Looked up from germline, CDR1 is LNHNV and CDR2 is YYDKDF (reference sequence). This CDR3 is built from 17 residues. The CDR3 region has the DNA TGTGCCACCAGCAGTGATCAGGATAGAAGATTCAAAAACATTCAGTACTTC. This gives the protein CATSSDQDRRFKNIQYF. Full variable domain (remainder filled in from reference TRBV15 and TRBJ2-4): DAMVIQNPRYQVTQFGKPVTLSCSQTLNHNVMYWYQQKSSQAPKLLFHYYDKDFNNEADTPDNFQSRRPNTSFCFLDIRSPGLGDTAMYLCATSSDQDRRFKNIQYFGAGTRLSVL.

The chain is built from TRBV6-5 and TRBJ2-7, with a tentative D call TRBD2 (5 bases). The CDR3 extends over 13 amino acids. CDR1 is MNHEY, CDR2 SVGAGI, per germline. The germline V and J ends were trimmed by 10 bases and 2 bases, with 15 bases remaining between them. CDR3 nucleotide sequence: TGTGCCACGTCGAGCGGAGAAGCCTACGAGCAGTACTTC. It specifies CATSSGEAYEQYF.

The CDR3 DNA is TGTGCCAGCAGTGCACCGGGACAGGGGGCCGATGGCTACACCTTC. Amino acid sequence: CASSAPGQGADGYTF. The chain couples TRBV27 to TRBJ1-2, with 12 bases fitting TRBD1. This CDR3 region has 15 residues. The ends lost 5 bases at V and 6 bases at J; junction bases unmatched: 7. Germline V gene sequence: CDR1 MNHEY, CDR2 SMNVEV (reference sequence).

Remarks on this clone: A read error may produce the germline difference seen at one junction end. This chain connects TRBV2 to TRBJ2-2; 9 nucleotides line up with TRBD2. Per the germline V gene, CDR1 is SNHLY and CDR2 is FYNNEI. The CDR3 totals 18 residues. In DNA, the CDR3 is TGTGTCAGCAGTGAAGCGGTAGCGGGAGCCATGGACACCGGGGAGCTGTTTTTT. This gives the protein CVSSEAVAGAMDTGELFF.

This chain connects TRBV5-1 to TRBJ2-2, with 10 bases fitting TRBD2. V was pared by 4 bases and J by 5 bases, with 11 bases of the junction left unmatched. The CDR3 loop spans 17 amino acids. CDR1 and CDR2 from the germline V gene are SGHRS and YFSETQ. CDR3 nucleotide sequence: TGCGCCAGCAGCCTGACACCCGGGACTAGCGCGACCGGGGAGCTGTTTTTT. Amino acid sequence: CASSLTPGTSATGELFF.

This chain uses TRBV18 with TRBJ2-1, with 12 bases identical to TRBD2. V was pared by 2 bases and J by 8 bases, with 4 bases of the junction left unmatched. The CDR3 extends over 15 amino acids. Germline V gene sequence: CDR1 KGHSH, CDR2 LQKENI. The CDR3 coding sequence is TGTGCCAGCTCACCAGGACTAGCGGGAACCCATGAGCAGTTCTTC. This codes for CASSPGLAGTHEQFF.